This T cell receptor beta chain was sequenced during a study of blood T cell repertoires in COVID-19 (dated by TCRdb to 2020 to 2021). The study in broad terms: The collaborator samples originated in the United States, Italy and Spain and spanned the acute and convalescent phases of COVID-19. The material from the prospective study consisted of cDNA or gDNA derived from T cells, B-cell-depleted T cells, or PBMCs. Deeply sampled blood TCRbeta repertoires from subjects exposed to, actively infected with, or recovered from COVID-19 were included in the dataset. A freely available public database, intended as a resource for researchers studying the immune response to SARS-CoV-2, is where the repertoires were released. Samples were obtained from the ongoing ImmuneRACE study (first 160 participants) and from approximately 1,200 subjects provided by 6 global collaborators. Nearly every sample came with metadata listing a de-identified subject ID, COVID-19 status, age in years and sex. HLA class I and class II types, where available, came from metadata supplied by the sample provider rather than from assay-based typing. The full study reports these points: Clinical and demographic metadata were provided uncurated, with the amount varying by source and participant.

TCRbeta CDR3 regions were amplified from genomic DNA by means of the immunoSEQ Assay, a bias-controlled multiplex PCR. The published analysis was carried out like this. The number of nucleated cells in each sample was estimated by amplification of reference gene primers within the assay. Sequence reads were collapsed and filtered to measure the absolute abundance of every unique TCRbeta CDR3 rearrangement. For each sample, productive Simpson clonality was calculated by taking the square root of Simpson's diversity index across productive rearrangements. This immuneACCESS table, as held by TCRdb, lists in-frame sequences with V and J called but not all clones. Of the missing ones, under half trace to an unresolved V gene in checked studies; the others have no known cause. From that table come the V and J calls and clone size; the DNA was used to work out D and trimming. The table for this sample lists around 130,000 clones; approximately 84% of them were counted only once. The leading ten clones occupy approximately 16% of the sample.

Counted from cysteine to phenylalanine, this CDR3 has 16 amino acids. Just CDR3 DNA is preserved here, 48 bases in frame from base 1. CDR1 and CDR2 are drawn from the germline V gene (reference sequence): LNHNV, YYDKDF. V is pared back by 2 bases and J by 8 bases, with 18 bases lying between the germline termini. On this clone: The clone's antigen remains unknown. The input lacks base qualities; no much larger clone sits a single base away.

Another Seattle source contributed samples from volunteer blood donors who had recovered from COVID-19. Whole blood was collected in K2EDTA tubes by collaborating institutions according to the institutions' own protocols. For TCRbeta analysis, collaborators shipped samples as frozen whole blood, isolated PBMCs, or DNA extracted from either of those sample types. The sequencing input was peripheral blood. This chain is built from TRBV15 and TRBJ1-4; no D gene is confidently identified. This TCR was recovered from a woman in her forties or fifties who had recovered from COVID-19. This receptor carries the CDR3 CATSRKQVPEVEKLFF. The DNA sequence follows: TGTGCCACCAGCAGAAAGCAGGTTCCGGAGGTCGAAAAACTGTTTTTT.